Listed below are T cell receptor beta chains from one sample, sequenced in a study of regulatory T cells in long-lasting Graves disease. TCRdb processed the multiplex PCR reads anew with MiXCR; each CDR3 protein has one entry. The data contain about 660,000 distinct CDR3 sequences, about 30% of them singletons. The sequencing here drew on peripheral blood mononuclear cells (PBMCs), taken when the disease was refractory, from a patient treated with antithyroid drugs. The receptors here all came from a female donor with Graves disease. CDR3s include the opening cysteine and the closing phenylalanine or tryptophan. The order of the fields is CDR3 protein, CDR3 DNA, V gene, clone size, D gene, J gene. A D gene is named only where the DNA matches it firmly. The listing skips clone size in some rows; elsewhere it reads once, few, many or a size class.

CDR3: CASRHGTGAHNEKLFF
DNA: TGTGCCAGCAGACACGGGACAGGGGCCCATAATGAAAAACTGTTTTTT
V: TRBV2
size: many
D: TRBD1
J: TRBJ1-4

CDR3: CASSWGDRLSSGNTIYF
DNA: TGTGCCAGCAGTTGGGGGGACAGGTTAAGCTCTGGAAACACCATATATTTT
V: TRBV12-3/TRBV12-4
size: NA
D: TRBD1
J: TRBJ1-3

CDR3: CASSVEGVMNTEAFF
DNA: TGCGCCAGCAGCGTAGAGGGGGTTATGAACACTGAAGCTTTCTTT
V: TRBV5-1
size: NA
D: NA
J: TRBJ1-1

CDR3: CSARVSFMNTEAFF
DNA: TGCAGTGCTAGAGTATCATTCATGAACACTGAAGCTTTCTTT
V: TRBV20-1
size: few
D: NA
J: TRBJ1-1

CDR3: CASSLGPLQYF
DNA: TGTGCCAGCAGCTTAGGGCCCCTTCAGTACTTC
V: TRBV7-9
size: few
D: NA
J: TRBJ2-5

CDR3: CASSYSRTGNTIYF
DNA: TGTGCCAGCAGTTACTCGCGGACTGGAAACACCATATATTTT
V: TRBV6-2/TRBV6-3
size: NA
D: NA
J: TRBJ1-3

CDR3: CAWSWIRGSPLHF
DNA: TGTGCCTGGAGTTGGATCAGGGGTTCACCCCTCCACTTT
V: TRBV30
size: NA
D: NA
J: TRBJ1-6

CDR3: CAWTPPALNTEAFF
DNA: TGTGCCTGGACCCCCCCTGCGCTTAACACTGAAGCTTTCTTT
V: TRBV30
size: few
D: NA
J: TRBJ1-1

CDR3: CASSAYRSSRGTEAFF
DNA: TGTGCCAGCAGTGCCTATCGGAGCTCCCGAGGGACTGAAGCTTTCTTT
V: TRBV25-1
size: once
D: NA
J: TRBJ1-1

CDR3: CASSYSGTDQPQHF
DNA: TGTGCCAGCAGTTACTCAGGGACAGATCAGCCCCAGCATTTT
V: TRBV12-3/TRBV12-4
size: few
D: TRBD1
J: TRBJ1-5

CDR3: CASSREANRYGYTF
DNA: TGTGCCAGCAGCCGTGAAGCTAACCGTTATGGCTACACCTTC
V: TRBV3-1
size: NA
D: NA
J: TRBJ1-2

CDR3: CASSLGQGKGREYF
DNA: TGTGCCAGCAGTTTAGGGCAGGGGAAGGGACGGGAGTACTTC
V: TRBV12-3/TRBV12-4
size: NA
D: NA
J: TRBJ2-7

CDR3: CSARATGAGGYTF
DNA: TGCAGTGCTAGAGCTACAGGGGCAGGTGGCTACACCTTC
V: TRBV20-1
size: few
D: TRBD1
J: TRBJ1-2

CDR3: CASSDRARNEQYF
DNA: TGTGCCAGCAGTGACAGGGCTCGGAACGAGCAGTACTTC
V: TRBV6-1
size: few
D: NA
J: TRBJ2-7

CDR3: CASSRDTYGYTF
DNA: TGTGCCAGCAGTCGGGACACTTATGGCTACACCTTC
V: TRBV28
size: many
D: NA
J: TRBJ1-2

CDR3: CATSREAPGLEKLFF
DNA: TGTGCCACCAGCAGAGAGGCGCCGGGGTTGGAAAAACTGTTTTTT
V: TRBV15
size: few
D: NA
J: TRBJ1-4

CDR3: CASSSGTGNSGNTIYF
DNA: TGTGCCAGCAGCTCCGGGACAGGCAACTCTGGAAACACCATATATTTT
V: TRBV11-2
size: few
D: TRBD1
J: TRBJ1-3

CDR3: CASSQVAARGRQETQYF
DNA: TGCGCCAGCAGCCAAGTTGCGGCCCGGGGCCGACAAGAGACCCAGTACTTC
V: TRBV4-1
size: NA
D: NA
J: TRBJ2-5

CDR3: CAWSVGTGSYEQYF
DNA: TGTGCCTGGAGTGTCGGGACGGGTTCCTACGAGCAGTACTTC
V: TRBV30
size: NA
D: NA
J: TRBJ2-7